The next 30 T cell receptor beta chains were all read from a single sample in a study of glioma-infiltrating T cells. Using RNA template, CDR3s of TCR alpha and beta were amplified with iRepertoire arm-PCR. TCRdb re-called the multiplex PCR reads with MiXCR, one entry per CDR3 protein. The repertoire holds about 89,000 distinct CDR3 sequences, around 23% seen once, with over 5.5% in the top ten. What was sequenced was glioma tissue, nonneoplastic brain tissue, or PBMCs (not recorded which). The receptors come from a human donor with low-grade glioma or glioblastoma, undergoing nonglioma brain surgery, or in good health (not recorded which).

There are many counts of this clonotype. The chain links TRBV25-1 to TRBJ1-6; D call uncertain. The CDR3 totals 16 residues. V shed 1 base and J shed 7 bases, with 14 bases lying between them. Germline-derived CDR1 and CDR2 are MGHDK and SYGVNS. The DNA of the CDR3 is TGTGCCAGCAGTGAATCCTTGACATGGCGGAATTCACCCCTCCACTTT. Translation: CASSESLTWRNSPLHF.

This clonotype was recorded once. This sequence may be a read error, since a much larger clone differs from it by one base. CDR3 nucleotide sequence: TGTGCCAGCAGTAAATACCACGGGACAGGGCTGGGCGAGCAGTACTTC. It codes for CASSKYHGTGLGEQYF. The rearrangement joins TRBV6-2 or TRBV6-3 to TRBJ2-7; TRBD1 matches at 9 bases. Germline V gene lookup returns CDR1 MNHEY and CDR2 SVGEGT. J lost 6 bases, V lost 5 bases, and 14 bases had no gene match. There are 16 residues in the CDR3.

This clonotype was found many times. V and J are TRBV20-1 and TRBJ2-1; perhaps TRBD2 as D (6 bases). Trimming took 1 base from V and 5 from J, leaving 15 bases between them. The CDR3 covers 15 residues. Germline CDR1 DFQATT, CDR2 SNEGSKA (reference sequence). CDR3 residues: CSARGKSRRDNEQFF. The CDR3 region has the DNA TGCAGTGCTAGAGGGAAGTCTAGGAGGGACAATGAGCAGTTCTTC.

This clonotype was picked up a small number of times. This chain uses TRBV14 with TRBJ1-1; 7 bases are a match to TRBD1. The germline CDR1 and CDR2 sequences are SGHDN and FVKESK. This CDR3 spans 14 amino acids. Trimming removed 8 bases from V and 3 bases from J; junction bases left unmatched: 9. The CDR3 DNA is TGTGCCAGCGGCCCGACAGGGAGGCACACTGAAGCTTTCTTT. Protein sequence: CASGPTGRHTEAFF.

The rearrangement joins TRBV11-2 to TRBJ2-1, with TRBD2 matching over 7 bases. This CDR3 is 18 amino acids long. Looked up from germline, CDR1 is SGHAT and CDR2 is FQNNGV. J gave up 0 bases and V 1 base, and 9 bases lay outside the gene matches. In DNA, the CDR3 is TGTGCCAGCAGCTTAGGGAGTCTAGCGGCGAGCTCCTACAATGAGCAGTTCTTC. This translates into CASSLGSLAASSYNEQFF.

The CDR3 nucleotides are TGCAGTGCCCTGGGGGTCGCCGGGACAGGCTACGAGCAGTACTTC. Translation gives CSALGVAGTGYEQYF. The chain is built from TRBV20-1 and TRBJ2-7, with 8 bases identical to TRBD1. CDR3 length equals 15 residues. Germline trimming cut 6 bases from V and 3 bases from J; bases unmatched to any gene: 13. CDR1 and CDR2 (germline): DFQATT, SNEGSKA (reference sequence).

There are many counts of this clonotype. The V gene is TRBV6-1, the J gene TRBJ2-7, with a tentative D call TRBD1 (6 bases). CDR1 MNHNS and CDR2 SASEGT come from the germline V gene. The CDR3 loop spans 16 amino acids. Between the trimmed V and J ends, which lost 5 bases and 6 bases, there was a span of 23 bases. The chain's CDR3 is CASSWSQGRVMSEQYF. The CDR3 coding sequence is TGTGCCAGCAGTTGGTCACAGGGACGGGTGATGAGCGAGCAGTACTTC.

This clonotype occurred many times. The rearrangement links TRBV14 to TRBJ1-2; maybe TRBD1 (5 bases). Germline values: CDR1 SGHDN, CDR2 FVKESK. This CDR3 spans 13 amino acids. Trimming stripped 6 bases from V and 5 bases from J, with 13 bases between. CDR3 bases: TGTGCCAGCAGTCCCGGGACGGTGTATGGCTACACCTTC. Translating gives CASSPGTVYGYTF.

There are a few counts of this clonotype. The chain employs TRBV5-1 and TRBJ2-7; D may correspond to TRBD1 or TRBD2 (5 bases each). The V gene's germline CDR1 is SGHRS and CDR2 YFSETQ. CDR3 length: 15 amino acids. Trimming pared 7 bases from V and 0 bases from J, leaving 17 bases between. DNA of the CDR3: TGCGCCAGCGGGGACCGGTCCTCGAGCTCCTACGAGCAGTACTTC. Amino acid sequence: CASGDRSSSSYEQYF. Combining the CDR3 with reference TRBV5-1 and TRBJ2-7 gives the whole variable domain KAGVTQTPRYLIKTRGQQVTLSCSPISGHRSVSWYQQTPGQGLQFLFEYFSETQRNKGNFPGRFSGRQFSNSRSEMNVSTLELGDSALYLCASGDRSSSSYEQYFGPGTRLTVT.

J is TRBJ1-3 and V is TRBV3-1; D remains unclear. Per the germline V gene, CDR1 is LGHDT and CDR2 is YNNKEL (reference sequence). The CDR3 sequence is 15 residues long. V dropped 0 bases and J dropped 0 bases, with 6 bases sitting between them. The CDR3 DNA is TGTGCCAGCAGCCAAGACTCGGTCTCTGGAAACACCATATATTTT. Encoded protein: CASSQDSVSGNTIYF.

In regard to this clonotype: One base away lies a much larger clone, so this may be a sequencing read error. The rearrangement uses TRBV3-1 and TRBJ2-1; 8 positions agree with TRBD1. CDR1 and CDR2 (germline): LGHDT, YNNKEL (reference sequence). This CDR3 contains 12 residues. Germline trimming cut 4 bases from V and 12 bases from J; bases unmatched to any gene: 5. The CDR3 DNA sequence: TGTGCCAGCAGCCTCACAGGGGGTGGGCAGTTCTTC. Translated, it gives CASSLTGGGQFF.

This clonotype was detected ten times or more. The chain combines TRBV6-1 with TRBJ2-5; possible D gene TRBD2, 6 bases. Deletions cut 6 bases from V and 1 base from J, with 12 bases between. Germline CDR1 reads MNHNS; CDR2 reads SASEGT. The CDR3 runs to 14 residues. CDR3 protein: CASRDGGTQETQYF. The CDR3 DNA follows: TGTGCCAGCAGGGACGGGGGAACCCAAGAGACCCAGTACTTC.

The chain couples TRBV19 to TRBJ1-2; maybe TRBD1 (6 bases). CDR1 is LNHDA, CDR2 SQIVND, per germline (reference sequence). There are 18 residues in the CDR3. V dropped 2 bases and J dropped 7 bases, with 26 bases sitting between them. The CDR3 region has the DNA TGTGCCAGTAGTATAAGGCGGACAGAAACTTCCCGGAGAGGTGGCTACACCTTC. It specifies CASSIRRTETSRRGGYTF.

This clonotype was seen at least ten times. The chain employs TRBV2 and TRBJ2-1, with D tentatively TRBD1 or TRBD2 (5 bases each). This CDR3 has 11 residues. CDR1 and CDR2 (germline): SNHLY, FYNNEI. The V gene lost 8 bases and the J gene lost 12 bases, with 14 bases spanning the gap. CDR3 nucleotides: TGTGCCAGCGCCGAGGGACCTTGGCAGTTCTTC. Translating it yields CASAEGPWQFF.

V gene TRBV29-1 combines with J gene TRBJ2-1; 8 bases agree with TRBD2. Germline V gene sequence: CDR1 SQVTM, CDR2 ANQGSEA. The CDR3 has 15 amino acids. Trimming removed 6 bases from V and 4 bases from J; junction bases left unmatched: 11. CDR3 sequence: CSVSSGGPPYNEQFF. The CDR3 DNA sequence: TGCAGCGTCTCTTCGGGAGGGCCACCGTACAATGAGCAGTTCTTC.

This clonotype appeared many times. J is TRBJ1-2 and V is TRBV6-1; D possibly corresponds to TRBD1 (5 bases). This CDR3 is built from 14 residues. The germline V gene encodes CDR1 MNHNS and CDR2 SASEGT. V lost 8 bases and J lost 5, with 18 bases in between. The DNA for the CDR3 is TGTGCCAGCCCCGCAGTCGGGGGAGGATATGGCTACACCTTC. Amino acid sequence: CASPAVGGGYGYTF.

The sample holds many counts of this clonotype. This chain connects TRBV6-6 to TRBJ1-2, with D possibly being TRBD1 (6 bases). The germline V gene encodes CDR1 MNHNY and CDR2 SVGAGI (reference sequence). This CDR3 contains 13 residues. The V gene lost 0 bases and the J gene lost 6 bases, with 8 bases spanning the gap. CDR3 coding DNA: TGTGCCAGCAGTTACTCCGGACAGAATGGCTACACCTTC. Residues: CASSYSGQNGYTF.

This clonotype was recorded many times. The V gene is TRBV15, the J gene TRBJ2-6; D may be TRBD1 (6 bases). Trimming took off 3 bases at V and 0 bases at J, with 9 bases between the two ends. Germline V lookup: CDR1 LNHNV, CDR2 YYDKDF (reference sequence). The CDR3 covers 16 residues. The CDR3 DNA reads as TGTGCCACCAGCAGGGCAGGGGTCTCTGGGGCCAACGTCCTGACTTTC. Its protein is CATSRAGVSGANVLTF.

The genes are TRBV18 and TRBJ2-7; no firm D call. Germline assignment: CDR1 KGHSH and CDR2 LQKENI. The CDR3 has 14 amino acids. The ends were cut back, 1 base at V and 6 bases at J, with 13 bases in the middle. CDR3 DNA: TGTGCCAGCTCACCACTCCGAAGCCGCGGCGAGCAGTACTTC. Its translation is CASSPLRSRGEQYF. Full variable domain (rest looked up from reference TRBV18 and TRBJ2-7): NAGVMQNPRHLVRRRGQEARLRCSPMKGHSHVYWYRQLPEEGLKFMVYLQKENIIDESGMPKERFSAEFPKEGPSILRIQQVVRGDSAAYFCASSPLRSRGEQYFGPGTRLTVT.

This clonotype was recorded many times. The chain recombines TRBV6-5 with TRBJ1-1; no firm D call. This CDR3 is built from 14 residues. CDR1 MNHEY and CDR2 SVGAGI come from the germline V gene. V shed 2 bases and J shed 0 bases, with 7 bases lying between them. Written as DNA, the CDR3 is TGTGCCAGCAGTTACGGCCGGGTGAACACTGAAGCTTTCTTT. It translates to CASSYGRVNTEAFF.

Worth noting for this clonotype: The missing conserved phenylalanine or tryptophan at the end of this CDR3 makes a read error likely. This chain uses TRBV19 with TRBJ1-5; unclear D gene. This CDR3 contains 15 residues. V was clipped by 6 bases and J by 11 bases, with 23 bases between them. CDR1 and CDR2 from the germline V gene are LNHDA and SQIVND (reference sequence). The CDR3, as DNA: TGTGCCAGTAGAACAAGGGATACCCAGCAATCGGCCCAGCATCTT. It yields the protein CASRTRDTQQSAQHL.

In its sample, this clonotype was seen many times. The chain joins TRBV10-2 to TRBJ1-2, with 8 bases aligning to TRBD1. After removal of 6 bases from V and 8 bases from J, the junction contained 8 bases not matched to a gene. CDR3 length: 13 residues. Germline lookup yields CDR1 WSHSY and CDR2 SAAADI. This CDR3 reads CASRATGEEGYTF. In DNA, the CDR3 is TGCGCCAGCAGGGCGACAGGGGAGGAGGGCTACACCTTC.

This CDR3 reads CASSQGVTQYF. CDR3 in DNA: TGTGCCAGCAGCCAAGGGGTAACGCAGTATTTT. The gene calls are TRBV3-1 and TRBJ2-3; D unclear. The CDR3 covers 11 residues. The germline V gene encodes CDR1 LGHDT and CDR2 YNNKEL (reference sequence). Trimming pared 1 base from V and 9 bases from J, leaving 5 bases between.

The chain recombines TRBV20-1 with TRBJ2-7; 7 bases match TRBD2. With 6 bases clipped from V and 2 bases from J, the junction kept 10 bases outside the gene matches. CDR1 and CDR2 (germline): DFQATT, SNEGSKA (reference sequence). The CDR3 extends over 14 amino acids. CDR3 DNA sequence: TGCAGTGCCCCAAGAGCGGGAACACCCTACGAGCAGTACTTC. Amino acid sequence: CSAPRAGTPYEQYF.

This clonotype was picked up many times. V gene TRBV7-8 combines with J gene TRBJ1-2; 9 positions match TRBD1. J was trimmed by 5 bases and V by 4 bases; bases with no gene match: 20. CDR1 is SGHVS, CDR2 FQNEAQ, per germline. The CDR3 is made up of 19 amino acids. The CDR3 sequence: CASSSYPGADRGISYGYTF. The CDR3 nucleotides read TGTGCCAGCAGCTCCTACCCCGGGGCGGACAGGGGAATTTCGTATGGCTACACCTTC. Supplemented by reference TRBV7-8 and TRBJ1-2, the full variable domain reads GAGVSQSPRYKVAKRGQDVALRCDPISGHVSLFWYQQALGQGPEFLTYFQNEAQLDKSGLPSDRFFAERPEGSVSTLKIQRTQQEDSAVYLCASSSYPGADRGISYGYTFGSGTRLTVV.

Ten or more counts support this clonotype. The V call is TRBV5-1, the J call TRBJ1-1, with 7 bases lining up with TRBD1. Germline V gene lookup returns CDR1 SGHRS and CDR2 YFSETQ. With 1 base clipped from V and 5 bases from J, the junction kept 5 bases outside the gene matches. This CDR3 spans 14 amino acids. The CDR3 bases are TGCGCCAGCAGCTTGACAGGGGCGGAGACTGAAGCTTTCTTT. Amino acid sequence: CASSLTGAETEAFF. Full variable domain (outside the CDR3, taken from reference TRBV5-1 and TRBJ1-1): KAGVTQTPRYLIKTRGQQVTLSCSPISGHRSVSWYQQTPGQGLQFLFEYFSETQRNKGNFPGRFSGRQFSNSRSEMNVSTLELGDSALYLCASSLTGAETEAFFGQGTRLTVV.

Many counts were recorded for this clonotype. This CDR3 reads CATATWYQETQYF. The DNA for the CDR3 is TGTGCCACCGCAACTTGGTACCAAGAGACCCAGTACTTC. This sequence joins TRBV7-9 and TRBJ2-5; D not certain. V was trimmed by 10 bases and J by 0 bases, leaving 12 bases between them. The germline V gene encodes CDR1 SEHNR and CDR2 FQNEAQ (reference sequence). This CDR3 has 13 amino acids.

In the case of this clonotype: This CDR3 is missing its conserved last phenylalanine or tryptophan, likely due to a read error. J is TRBJ1-2 and V is TRBV27, with 9 bases fitting TRBD1. In germline, CDR1 is MNHEY, CDR2 SMNVEV (reference sequence). The CDR3 spans 15 residues. The CDR3 sequence is CVSRPAAGQGSGYTL. The CDR3 nucleotides read TGTGTCAGCAGACCCGCCGCGGGACAGGGAAGTGGCTACACCCTC.

This clonotype was picked up many times. The gene calls are TRBV4-2 and TRBJ2-3; D possibly matches TRBD1 or TRBD2 (5 bases each). The germline gives CDR1 LGHNA, CDR2 YNFKEQ. This CDR3 region has 15 residues. With 2 bases removed from V and 2 bases from J, the gap between germline ends came to 11 bases. The CDR3 protein is CASSQNLGTTDTQYF. DNA for the CDR3: TGTGCCAGCAGCCAAAACCTCGGGACCACAGATACGCAGTATTTT.

This sequence joins TRBV12-3 or TRBV12-4 and TRBJ2-7; 8 nucleotides match TRBD1. The CDR3 loop spans 16 amino acids. V gave up 4 bases and J gave up 0 bases; unmatched junction bases: 8. The chain's CDR3 is CASSSRQGPSSYEQYF. The CDR3 DNA is TGTGCCAGCAGTTCCCGACAGGGGCCGTCCTCCTACGAGCAGTACTTC.